The clone carrying this T cell receptor beta chain was observed a few times. Its antigen is unknown. The data are from a study of T cells after yellow fever vaccination. Notes on the study in general: Most clones from primary vaccination were detected again post-booster (around 96% CD4, 70% to 90% CD8). When the response was secondary, it was weaker but reached its peak faster, day 5 versus 15.

The CDR3 has 15 residues. V lost 5 bases, J lost 3 bases, and 8 bases stayed unmatched. Germline V gene lookup returns CDR1 ENHRY and CDR2 SYGVKD. TCR cDNA, made by 5'RACE template switching, carried an added universal primer site and UMIs. TCRdb re-called the 5' RACE reads through MiXCR, storing one row per CDR3 protein. The profile shows 250,000 to 350,000 distinct CDR3 sequences, 3.5% to 4.5% of them singletons. Specimen: PBMCs, collected 15 days after the yellow fever booster vaccination. The chain has TRBV10-3 and TRBJ2-7, with TRBD1 identical over 9 bases. The sequence came from a young man who received the YFV17D yellow fever vaccine. The CDR3 sequence: CAISHPGTGIYEQYV. The CDR3 bases are TGTGCCATCAGTCACCCCGGGACAGGGATCTACGAGCAGTACGTC.